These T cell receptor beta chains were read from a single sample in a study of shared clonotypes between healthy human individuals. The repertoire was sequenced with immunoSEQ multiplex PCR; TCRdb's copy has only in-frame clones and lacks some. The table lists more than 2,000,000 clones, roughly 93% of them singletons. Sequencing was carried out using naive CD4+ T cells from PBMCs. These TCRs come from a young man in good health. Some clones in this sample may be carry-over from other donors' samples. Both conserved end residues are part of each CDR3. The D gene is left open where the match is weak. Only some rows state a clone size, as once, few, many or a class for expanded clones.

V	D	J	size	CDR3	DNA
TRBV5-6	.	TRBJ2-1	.	CASSLRLLSNEQFF	TGTGCCAGCAGCTTAAGGCTGTTGAGCAATGAGCAGTTCTTC
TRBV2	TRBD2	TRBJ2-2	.	CASSVTSVNTGELFF	TGTGCCAGCAGTGTGACTAGCGTGAACACCGGGGAGCTGTTTTTT
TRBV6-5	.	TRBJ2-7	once	CASSRGGQVSYEQYF	TGTGCCAGCAGCCGGGGGGGACAGGTCTCCTACGAGCAGTACTTC
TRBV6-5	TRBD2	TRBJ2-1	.	CASSNLAGGANNEQFF	TGTGCCAGCAGTAACTTAGCGGGAGGGGCCAACAATGAGCAGTTCTTC
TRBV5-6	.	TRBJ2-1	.	CASSYHWEQFF	TGTGCCAGCAGCTACCATTGGGAGCAGTTCTTC
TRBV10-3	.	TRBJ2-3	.	CAISESYSSTDTQYF	TGTGCCATCAGTGAGTCCTACAGTAGCACAGATACGCAGTATTTT
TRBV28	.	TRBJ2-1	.	CASSLGVTPYSYSEQFF	TGTGCCAGCAGTCTAGGGGTCACACCATACTCCTACAGTGAGCAGTTCTTC
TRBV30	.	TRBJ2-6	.	CAWIGGANVLTF	TGTGCCTGGATCGGGGGGGCCAACGTCCTGACTTTC
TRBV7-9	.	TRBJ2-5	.	CASSLVRPDQETQYF	TGTGCCAGCAGCTTAGTTCGGCCAGACCAAGAGACCCAGTACTTC
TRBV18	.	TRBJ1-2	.	CASSPPGRGSGGYTF	TGTGCCAGCTCACCCCCGGGACGGGGTTCGGGTGGCTACACCTTC
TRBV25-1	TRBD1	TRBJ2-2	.	CATKGAGLSGELFF	TGTGCCACCAAGGGGGCAGGGCTATCCGGGGAGCTGTTTTTT
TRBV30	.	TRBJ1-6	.	CAWSNWGLYNSPLHF	TGTGCCTGGAGTAATTGGGGCTTGTATAATTCACCCCTCCACTTT
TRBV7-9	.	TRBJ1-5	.	CASSLGMGNQPQHF	TGTGCCAGCAGCTTAGGAATGGGTAATCAGCCCCAGCATTTT
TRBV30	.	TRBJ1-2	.	CAWSVTADYGYTF	TGTGCCTGGAGTGTCACAGCAGACTATGGCTACACCTTC
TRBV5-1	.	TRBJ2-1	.	CASSSHLGNDEQFF	TGCGCCAGCAGCTCTCACCTGGGAAATGATGAGCAGTTCTTC
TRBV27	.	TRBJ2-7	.	CASSLSGLAATYEQYF	TGTGCCAGCAGTTTATCGGGGTTAGCGGCAACCTACGAGCAGTACTTC
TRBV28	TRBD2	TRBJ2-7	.	CASSSGTSFYEQYF	TGTGCCAGCAGCTCCGGGACTAGCTTTTACGAGCAGTACTTC
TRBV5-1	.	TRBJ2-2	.	CASSPRTVNTGELFF	TGCGCCAGCAGCCCGCGGACAGTCAACACCGGGGAGCTGTTTTTT
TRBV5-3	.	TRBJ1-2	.	CARSLCTQGDYGYTF	TGTGCCAGAAGCTTATGCACTCAGGGAGACTATGGCTACACCTTC
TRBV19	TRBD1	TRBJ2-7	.	CASSSRTGYYEQYF	TGTGCCAGTAGTTCCCGGACAGGCTACTACGAGCAGTACTTC
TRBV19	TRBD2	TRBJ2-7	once	CASSFSGSAGLEQYF	TGTGCCAGTAGTTTTAGCGGGAGCGCCGGTCTGGAGCAGTACTTC
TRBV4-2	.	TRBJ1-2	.	CDSSQDLRTANYGYTF	TGTGACAGCAGCCAAGATCTTAGGACAGCTAACTATGGCTACACCTTC
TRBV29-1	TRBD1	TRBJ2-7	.	CSVDLQGTAYEQYF	TGCAGCGTTGACCTACAGGGGACCGCCTACGAGCAGTACTTC
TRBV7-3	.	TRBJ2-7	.	CASSLRGGTYEQYF	TGTGCCAGCAGCTTAAGGGGGGGCACCTACGAGCAGTACTTC
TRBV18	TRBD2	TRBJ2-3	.	CASSPLRGRAGADTQYF	TGTGCCAGCTCACCACTTCGCGGGAGGGCCGGGGCAGATACGCAGTATTTT
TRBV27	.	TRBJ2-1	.	CASSLQGGRINEQFF	TGTGCCAGCAGCTTACAGGGGGGGCGGATCAATGAGCAGTTCTTC
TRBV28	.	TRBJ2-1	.	CASRGPLINEQFF	TGTGCCAGCAGGGGGCCCCTCATCAATGAGCAGTTCTTC
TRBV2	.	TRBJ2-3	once	CASTKALSTDTQYF	TGTGCCAGCACCAAGGCGCTGTCGACAGATACGCAGTATTTT
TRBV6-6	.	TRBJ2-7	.	CASSYSSQAYEQYF	TGTGCCAGCAGTTACTCGAGTCAAGCCTACGAGCAGTACTTC
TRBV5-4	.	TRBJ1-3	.	CASSLVGGSGNTIYF	TGTGCCAGCAGCTTGGTGGGGGGATCTGGAAACACCATATATTTT
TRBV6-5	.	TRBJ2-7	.	CASSPTLGGYEQYF	TGTGCCAGCAGTCCGACACTGGGCGGGTACGAGCAGTACTTC
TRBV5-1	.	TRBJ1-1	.	CASNLSPGIPNTEAFF	TGCGCCAGCAACCTCTCCCCCGGGATTCCGAACACTGAAGCTTTCTTT
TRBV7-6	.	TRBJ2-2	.	CASSLGSATGELFF	TGTGCCAGCAGCTTAGGGTCGGCCACCGGGGAGCTGTTTTTT